The next 3 T cell receptor beta chains were all read from a single sample in a study of T cell responses to AZD1222 COVID-19 vaccine. The repertoire was sequenced with immunoSEQ multiplex PCR; TCRdb's copy has only in-frame clones and lacks some. The data show roughly 180,000 clones, around 86% seen once. This specimen was peripheral blood, taken on day 0 of MenACWY control vaccination. The origin of the receptors is an adult in good health.

V usage is TRBV28 and J usage is TRBJ1-1; 7 nucleotides align to TRBD1. The CDR3 covers 17 residues. Looked up from germline, CDR1 is MDHEN and CDR2 is SYDVKM. The trim removed 5 bases at V and 3 bases at J, leaving 15 bases unmatched. The CDR3 DNA sequence: TGTGCCAGCAGTCCGAGACAGGGACCATTCGTATACACTGAAGCTTTCTTT. Its translation: CASSPRQGPFVYTEAFF.

V and J are TRBV19 and TRBJ1-5; 7 bases map to TRBD1. CDR1 is LNHDA and CDR2 is SQIVND in the germline V gene (reference sequence). This CDR3 comprises 13 residues. Unmatched junction bases numbered 9, after V lost 9 bases and J lost 7 bases. The CDR3 nucleotides are TGTGCCAGCACAACAGGGGTGGGCCAGCCCCAGCATTTT. Translated: CASTTGVGQPQHF.

The chain carries TRBV4-1 and TRBJ2-3; no clear D gene. CDR3 size: 14 residues. The V gene lost 0 bases and the J gene lost 4 bases, with 8 bases spanning the gap. CDR1 and CDR2 from the germline V gene are MGHRA and YSYEKL. In DNA, the CDR3 is TGCGCCAGCAGCCAAGAGAGGCCTTCAGATACGCAGTATTTT. This sequence encodes CASSQERPSDTQYF.